The clone carrying this T cell receptor (beta chain) was counted between two and nine times. Its specificity is not known. The data were taken from a study of cytotoxic CD8 clonotypes in ibrutinib-treated CLL. The length of the CDR3 is 14 residues. CDR1 and CDR2 (germline): SGHRS, YFSETQ. V trimming: 4 bases; J trimming: 5 bases; junction bases outside the gene matches: 8. Study-wide points: Clonality increased at ibrutinib response, then returned toward baseline at progression.

Some clones are missing from TCRdb's copy, which holds only in-frame ones; the method was immunoSEQ multiplex PCR. This sample yields approximately 350,000 clones, of which roughly 67% are seen a single time; 5% to 6.5% belongs to the top ten. The chain uses TRBV5-1 and TRBJ2-7; 8 nucleotides align to TRBD2. The origin of this receptor is a human donor with chronic lymphocytic leukemia. The material was PBMCs, obtained after 36 months of ibrutinib treatment. CDR3 residues: CASSLLGLVNEQYF. In nucleotides, the CDR3 is TGCGCCAGCAGCCTACTGGGACTAGTAAACGAGCAGTACTTC.